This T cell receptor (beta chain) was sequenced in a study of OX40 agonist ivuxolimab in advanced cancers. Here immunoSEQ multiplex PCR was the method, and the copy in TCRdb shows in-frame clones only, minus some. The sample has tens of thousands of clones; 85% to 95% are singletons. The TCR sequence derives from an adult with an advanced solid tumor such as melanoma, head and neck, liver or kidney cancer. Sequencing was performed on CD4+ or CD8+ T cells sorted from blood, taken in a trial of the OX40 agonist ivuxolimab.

CDR3 nucleotide sequence: TGTGCCAGCAGGCAAACAGGGGGCCAAGAGACCCAGTACTTC. This gives the protein CASRQTGGQETQYF. The chain combines TRBV28 with TRBJ2-5, with 8 bases matching TRBD1. Looked up from germline, CDR1 is MDHEN and CDR2 is SYDVKM. The CDR3 has 14 residues. V was pared by 6 bases and J by 1 base, with 4 bases of the junction left unmatched.